This TCR beta chain was documented in a study of technical replicates of blood from a few donors. Trimming stripped 9 bases from V and 1 base from J, with 9 bases between. Per the germline V gene, CDR1 is LNHDA and CDR2 is SQIVND (reference sequence). This CDR3 region has 13 residues. Assay used: immunoSEQ multiplex PCR; TCRdb lists only in-frame clones, some missing. Of some 14,000 clones listed, approximately 95% were seen once; the top ten hold under 8%. The source is a human donor in good health. Sequencing was performed on PBMCs. The gene calls are TRBV19 and TRBJ2-2, with D uncertain. The CDR3 loop reads CASSDLNTGELFF. DNA of the CDR3: TGTGCCAGCTCCGACTTGAACACCGGGGAGCTGTTTTTT.